This is a list of T cell receptor beta chains from one sample in a study of PD-L1 blockade in urothelial cancer. Sequencing was performed with immunoSEQ multiplex PCR; in TCRdb, only in-frame clones are kept and a portion is missing. The sample includes roughly 60,000 clones, over 70% of them seen just once. Sequencing used PBMCs, obtained around atezolizumab (anti-PD-L1) treatment. The receptors originated from a man between 65 and 85 years old with urothelial cancer. Both conserved end residues are part of each CDR3. The order of the fields is V gene, J gene, CDR3 protein.

v_call: TRBV27; j_call: TRBJ2-7; cdr3_aa: CASSTGKTYEQYF
v_call: TRBV5-1; j_call: TRBJ1-2; cdr3_aa: CASSEGRTAYGYTF
v_call: TRBV2; j_call: TRBJ2-1; cdr3_aa: CASSEEPGIYNEQFF
v_call: TRBV5-4; j_call: TRBJ2-5; cdr3_aa: CASSSSGRVNF
v_call: TRBV29-1; j_call: TRBJ2-3; cdr3_aa: CSVGTSGSTDTQYF
v_call: TRBV5-5; j_call: TRBJ2-7; cdr3_aa: CASSLAGEEQYF
v_call: TRBV30; j_call: TRBJ1-2; cdr3_aa: CAWSVARQALGANYGYTF
v_call: TRBV9; j_call: TRBJ2-2; cdr3_aa: CASSPNRGRNTGELFF
v_call: TRBV29-1; j_call: TRBJ2-5; cdr3_aa: CSVGRGQGGETQYF
v_call: TRBV11-1; j_call: TRBJ2-3; cdr3_aa: CASSPGLAGGPSQDTQYF